This T cell receptor beta chain derives from a study of T cell repertoires in cytomegalovirus infection. The overall study: Public TCR beta signatures provided an indication of both CMV infection and a matching HLA type.

The germline V gene has CDR1 DFQATT and CDR2 SNEGSKA (reference sequence). Trimming pared 0 bases from V and 7 bases from J, leaving 12 bases between. CDR3 length: 13 residues. Findings and caveats of the study: Summed public TCR beta family frequency identified CMV carriers bearing the relevant HLA. HLA-C-restricted CMV-specific TCR beta clonotypes were dominant in the ex vivo response.

TCRdb itself ran the reads through MiXCR, one entry per CDR3 protein. Of about 76,000 distinct CDR3 sequences in the sample, 3.5% to 4.5% were seen once. This clonotype was picked up many times. Its antigen remains unknown. V is TRBV20-1 and J is TRBJ1-1; D not certain. The origin of this receptor is a human donor in good health (CMV status not recorded). Some clones in this sample may be carry-over from other donors' samples. Sequencing used PBMCs. The CDR3 nucleotides read TGCAGTGCTAGAGAGGGTCAGTTTGGTGAAGCTTTCTTT. Translating gives CSAREGQFGEAFF.